The table lists the clone carrying this T cell receptor (beta chain) with a count of one. The CDR3 has 15 residues. Germline V gene lookup returns CDR1 SNHLY and CDR2 FYNNEI. The junction had 9 bases not matched to a gene; V was cut back by 3 bases and J by 6 bases. These data come from a study of blood T cell repertoires in COVID-19. Background on the study: The samples span acute and convalescent COVID-19 from the United States, Italy and Spain. Nucleic acid was either cDNA or gDNA, and it came from T cells, B-cell-depleted T cells, or PBMCs.

Sequencing used immunoSEQ multiplex PCR; TCRdb keeps in-frame clones, though not all of them. Among 100,000 to 150,000 clones listed, 85% were seen once. V usage is TRBV2 and J usage is TRBJ1-2; 8 nucleotides line up with TRBD1. This clonotype was obtained from a woman older than 75 with acute or convalescent COVID-19. Material for sequencing was peripheral blood. In DNA, the CDR3 is TGTGCCAGCAGTGACCTCCCGCAGGGGGCTGATGGCTACACCTTC. It is translated as CASSDLPQGADGYTF.